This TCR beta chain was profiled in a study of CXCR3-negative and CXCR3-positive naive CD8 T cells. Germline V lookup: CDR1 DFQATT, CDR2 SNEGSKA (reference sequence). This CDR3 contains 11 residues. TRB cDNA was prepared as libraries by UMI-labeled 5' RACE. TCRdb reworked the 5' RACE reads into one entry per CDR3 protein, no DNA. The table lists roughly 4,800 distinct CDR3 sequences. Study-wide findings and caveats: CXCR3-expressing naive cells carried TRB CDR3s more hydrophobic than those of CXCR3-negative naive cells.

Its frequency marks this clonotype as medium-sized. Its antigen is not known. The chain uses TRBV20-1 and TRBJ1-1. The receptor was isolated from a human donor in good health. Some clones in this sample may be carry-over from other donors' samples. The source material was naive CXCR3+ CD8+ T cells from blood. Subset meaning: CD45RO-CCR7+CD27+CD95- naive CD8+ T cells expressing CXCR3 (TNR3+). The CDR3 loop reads CSAHRGREAFF.